The next 2 T cell receptor beta chains were all read from a single sample in a study of blood T cell repertoires in COVID-19. The repertoire was sequenced with immunoSEQ multiplex PCR; TCRdb's copy has only in-frame clones and lacks some. The data hold about 360,000 clones, with more than 75% observed a single time. The sample taken for sequencing was peripheral blood. The receptors come from a human donor with acute or convalescent COVID-19. The donor label of this sample is uncertain.

The chain combines TRBV28 with TRBJ1-2; D is perhaps TRBD1 (6 bases). The CDR3 runs 12 residues. Germline CDR1 MDHEN, CDR2 SYDVKM. V was cut by 8 bases and J by 3 bases, with 10 bases left in between. CDR3 protein: CASGTGYYGYTF. The CDR3 DNA reads TGTGCCAGCGGCACAGGGTACTATGGCTACACCTTC.

This chain links TRBV15 with TRBJ1-1; no definite D call. The CDR3 covers 15 residues. The V gene's germline CDR1 is LNHNV and CDR2 YYDKDF (reference sequence). Trimming shortened V by 1 base and J by 4 bases, and 13 bases separated the two germline ends. The CDR3 loop is CATSRVAGSGTEAFF. In DNA form, the CDR3 reads TGTGCCACCAGCAGAGTGGCGGGAAGTGGCACTGAAGCTTTCTTT.